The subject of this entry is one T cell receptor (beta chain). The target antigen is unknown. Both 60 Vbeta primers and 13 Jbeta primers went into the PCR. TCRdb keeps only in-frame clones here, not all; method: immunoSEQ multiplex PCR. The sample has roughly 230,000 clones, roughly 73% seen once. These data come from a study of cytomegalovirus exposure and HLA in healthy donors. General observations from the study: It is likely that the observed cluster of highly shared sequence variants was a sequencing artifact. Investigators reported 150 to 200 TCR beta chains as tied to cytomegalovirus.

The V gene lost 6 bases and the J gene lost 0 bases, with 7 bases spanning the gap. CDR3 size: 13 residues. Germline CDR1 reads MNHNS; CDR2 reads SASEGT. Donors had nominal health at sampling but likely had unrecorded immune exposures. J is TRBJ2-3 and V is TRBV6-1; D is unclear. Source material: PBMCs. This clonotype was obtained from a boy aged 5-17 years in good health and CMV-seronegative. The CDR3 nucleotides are TGTGCCAGCAGGGAGTCCAGCACAGATACGCAGTATTTT. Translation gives CASRESSTDTQYF.